This T cell receptor beta chain was obtained from a study of T-cell memory formation after mild COVID-19. Each CDR3 protein gets one entry after TCRdb re-called the 5' RACE reads with MiXCR. The repertoire holds 580,000 or so distinct CDR3 sequences, with around 15% as singletons. This clonotype was counted many times. The CDR3 sequence is 11 residues long. Germline V gives CDR1 SEHNR, CDR2 FQNEAQ (reference sequence). Trimming stripped 1 base from V and 10 bases from J, with 5 bases between. The chain recombines TRBV7-9 with TRBJ2-1; D ambiguous. The sequencing sample was made of PBMCs or a T cell subset sorted from them (not recorded which). The sequence was collected from an adult woman who had mild COVID-19 (a few samples of this study predate the infection). Cell type and time point are not known. The CDR3 protein is CASSLGREQFF. In DNA form, the CDR3 reads TGTGCCAGCAGCTTAGGTCGAGAGCAGTTCTTC. The variable domain in full, completed from reference TRBV7-9 and TRBJ2-1, reads DTGVSQNPRHKITKRGQNVTFRCDPISEHNRLYWYRQTLGQGPEFLTYFQNEAQLEKSRLLSDRFSAERPKGSFSTLEIQRTEQGDSAMYLCASSLGREQFFGPGTRLTVL.